The present T cell receptor beta chain was sequenced within a study of blood T cell repertoires in COVID-19. Whole-study context: T cells, B-cell-depleted T cells, or PBMCs provided the cDNA or gDNA that served as material.

Seattle enrolled patients during active infection and tracked them longitudinally. Germline lookup yields CDR1 MDHEN and CDR2 SYDVKM. The junction had 5 bases not matched to a gene; V was cut back by 5 bases and J by 0 bases. The CDR3 runs 15 residues. Profiling relied on immunoSEQ multiplex PCR, and the TCRdb table lists in-frame clones only, not all of them. The sample holds 180,000 or so clones, roughly nine tenths seen once. This chain uses TRBV28 with TRBJ2-7; 9 nucleotides line up with TRBD1. This receptor was identified in a woman aged 60 to 75 with COVID-19, enrolled during active disease. The specimen was peripheral blood. DNA for the CDR3: TGTGCCAGCAGTACCGGGACAGGGCGCTCCTACGAGCAGTACTTC. Protein sequence: CASSTGTGRSYEQYF.